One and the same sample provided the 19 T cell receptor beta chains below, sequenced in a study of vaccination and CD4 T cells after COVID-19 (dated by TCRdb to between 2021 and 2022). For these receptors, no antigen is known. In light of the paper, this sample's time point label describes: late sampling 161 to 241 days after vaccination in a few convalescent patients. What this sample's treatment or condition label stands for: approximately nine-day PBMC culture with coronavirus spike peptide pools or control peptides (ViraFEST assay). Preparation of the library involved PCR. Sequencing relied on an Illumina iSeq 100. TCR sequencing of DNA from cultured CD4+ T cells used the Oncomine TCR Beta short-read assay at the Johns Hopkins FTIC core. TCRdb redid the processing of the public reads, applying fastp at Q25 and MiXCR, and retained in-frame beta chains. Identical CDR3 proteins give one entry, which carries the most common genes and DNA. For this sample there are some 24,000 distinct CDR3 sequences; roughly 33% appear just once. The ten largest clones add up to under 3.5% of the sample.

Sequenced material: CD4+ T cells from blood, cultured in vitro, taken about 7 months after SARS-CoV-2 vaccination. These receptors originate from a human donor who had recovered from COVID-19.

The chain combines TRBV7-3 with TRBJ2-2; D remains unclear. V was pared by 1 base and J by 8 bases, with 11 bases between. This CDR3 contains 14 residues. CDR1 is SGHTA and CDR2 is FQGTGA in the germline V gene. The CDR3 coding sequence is TGTGCCAGCAGCTTAATCCCTGACCAAGGGGAGCTGTTTTTT. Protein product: CASSLIPDQGELFF. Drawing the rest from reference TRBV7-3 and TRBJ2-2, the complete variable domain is GAGVSQTPSNKVTEKGKYVELRCDPISGHTALYWYRQSLGQGPEFLIYFQGTGAADDSGLPNDRFFAVRPEGSVSTLKIQRTERGDSAVYLCASSLIPDQGELFFGEGSRLTVL.

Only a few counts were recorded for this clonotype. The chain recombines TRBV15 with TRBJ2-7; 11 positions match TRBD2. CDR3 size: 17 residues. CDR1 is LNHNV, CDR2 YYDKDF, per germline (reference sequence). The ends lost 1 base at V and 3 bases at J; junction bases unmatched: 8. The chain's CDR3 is CATSRGLAGKFFYEQYF. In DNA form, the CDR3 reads TGTGCCACCAGCAGAGGACTAGCGGGAAAGTTCTTCTACGAGCAGTACTTC. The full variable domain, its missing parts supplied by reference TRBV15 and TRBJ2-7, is DAMVIQNPRYQVTQFGKPVTLSCSQTLNHNVMYWYQQKSSQAPKLLFHYYDKDFNNEADTPDNFQSRRPNTSFCFLDIRSPGLGDTAMYLCATSRGLAGKFFYEQYFGPGTRLTVT.

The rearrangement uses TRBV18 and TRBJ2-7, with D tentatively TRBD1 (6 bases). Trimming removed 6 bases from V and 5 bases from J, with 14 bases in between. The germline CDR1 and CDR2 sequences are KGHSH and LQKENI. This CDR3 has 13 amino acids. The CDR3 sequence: CASSPKGGHEQYF. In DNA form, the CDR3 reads TGTGCCAGCTCCCCTAAAGGGGGTCACGAGCAGTACTTC.

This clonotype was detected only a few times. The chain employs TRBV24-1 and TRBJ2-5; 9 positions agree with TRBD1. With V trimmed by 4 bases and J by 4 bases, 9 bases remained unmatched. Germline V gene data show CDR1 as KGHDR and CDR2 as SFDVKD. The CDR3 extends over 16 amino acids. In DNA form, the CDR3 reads TGTGCCACCAGTGACCCCGGGACAGGGACGGTAGAGACCCAGTACTTC. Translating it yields CATSDPGTGTVETQYF.

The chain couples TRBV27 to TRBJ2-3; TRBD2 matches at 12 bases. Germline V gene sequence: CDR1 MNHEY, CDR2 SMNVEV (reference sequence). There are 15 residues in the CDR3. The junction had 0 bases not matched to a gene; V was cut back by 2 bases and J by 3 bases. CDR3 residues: CASSLGTSGTDTQYF. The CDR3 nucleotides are TGTGCCAGCAGTTTAGGGACTAGCGGGACAGATACGCAGTATTTT.

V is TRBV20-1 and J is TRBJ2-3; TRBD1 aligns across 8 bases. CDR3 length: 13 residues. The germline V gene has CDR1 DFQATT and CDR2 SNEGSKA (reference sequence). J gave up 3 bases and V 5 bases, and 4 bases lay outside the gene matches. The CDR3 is CSAQGARTDTQYF. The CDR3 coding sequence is TGCAGTGCTCAGGGGGCGAGGACAGATACGCAGTATTTT.

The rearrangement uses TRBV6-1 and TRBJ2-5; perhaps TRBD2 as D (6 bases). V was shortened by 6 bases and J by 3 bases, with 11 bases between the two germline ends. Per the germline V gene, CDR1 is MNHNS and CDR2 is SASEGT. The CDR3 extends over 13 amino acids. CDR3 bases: TGTGCCAGCAGGGGGTTAGCGGAAGAGACCCAGTACTTC. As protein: CASRGLAEETQYF.

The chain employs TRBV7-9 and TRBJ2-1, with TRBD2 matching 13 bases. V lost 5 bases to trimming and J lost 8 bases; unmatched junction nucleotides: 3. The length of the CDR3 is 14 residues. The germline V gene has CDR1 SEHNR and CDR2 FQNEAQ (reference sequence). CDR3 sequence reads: CASSRLAGGHEQFF. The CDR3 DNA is TGTGCCAGCAGCCGACTAGCGGGAGGCCATGAGCAGTTCTTC.

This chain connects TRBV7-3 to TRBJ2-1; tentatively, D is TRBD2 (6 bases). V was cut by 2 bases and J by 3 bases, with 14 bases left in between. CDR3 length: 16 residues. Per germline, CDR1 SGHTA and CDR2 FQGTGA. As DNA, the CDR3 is TGTGCCAGCAGCTTAGCCGTCGGGGGAGGCTACAATGAGCAGTTCTTC. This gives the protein CASSLAVGGGYNEQFF.

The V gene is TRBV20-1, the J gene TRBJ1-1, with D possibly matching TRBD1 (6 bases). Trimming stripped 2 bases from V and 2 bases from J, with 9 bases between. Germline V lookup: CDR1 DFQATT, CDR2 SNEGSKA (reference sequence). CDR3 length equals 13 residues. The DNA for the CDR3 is TGCAGTGCTAGAAACAGGGTTAACACTGAAGCTTTCTTT. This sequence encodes CSARNRVNTEAFF.

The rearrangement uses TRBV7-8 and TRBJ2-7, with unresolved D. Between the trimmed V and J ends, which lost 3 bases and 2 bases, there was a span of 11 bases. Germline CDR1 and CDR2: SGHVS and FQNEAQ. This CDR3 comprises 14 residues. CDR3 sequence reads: CASSLQTGTYEQYF. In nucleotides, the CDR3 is TGTGCCAGCAGCTTGCAAACTGGGACCTACGAGCAGTACTTC.

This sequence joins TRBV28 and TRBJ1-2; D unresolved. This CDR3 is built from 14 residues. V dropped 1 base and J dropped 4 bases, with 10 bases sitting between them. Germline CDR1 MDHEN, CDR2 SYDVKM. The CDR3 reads CASSLSGLGYGYTF. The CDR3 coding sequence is TGTGCCAGCAGTTTATCGGGTTTGGGCTATGGCTACACCTTC.

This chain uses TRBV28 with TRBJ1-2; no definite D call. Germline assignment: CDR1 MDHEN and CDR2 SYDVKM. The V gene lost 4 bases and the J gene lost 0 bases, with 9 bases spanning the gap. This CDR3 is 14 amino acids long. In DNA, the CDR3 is TGTGCCAGCAGTTCGGGATTAGCTAACTATGGCTACACCTTC. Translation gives CASSSGLANYGYTF.

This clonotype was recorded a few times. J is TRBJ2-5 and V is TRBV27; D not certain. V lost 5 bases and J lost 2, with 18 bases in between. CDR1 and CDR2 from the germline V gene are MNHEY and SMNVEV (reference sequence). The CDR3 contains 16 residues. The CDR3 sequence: CASSPSRKTTQETQYF. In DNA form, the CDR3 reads TGTGCCAGCAGTCCTTCTAGGAAAACGACACAAGAGACCCAGTACTTC.

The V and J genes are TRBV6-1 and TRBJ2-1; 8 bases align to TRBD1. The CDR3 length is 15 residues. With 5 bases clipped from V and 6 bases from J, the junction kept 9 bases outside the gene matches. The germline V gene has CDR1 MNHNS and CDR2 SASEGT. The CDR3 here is CASSTPGQATNEQFF. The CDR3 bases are TGTGCCAGCAGTACCCCGGGACAGGCGACCAATGAGCAGTTCTTC.

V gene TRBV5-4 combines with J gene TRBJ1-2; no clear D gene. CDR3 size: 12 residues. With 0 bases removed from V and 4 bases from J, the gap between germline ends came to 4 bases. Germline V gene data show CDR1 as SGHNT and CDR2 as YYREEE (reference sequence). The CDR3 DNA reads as TGTGCCAGCAGCTTGGGGGTCTATGGCTACACCTTC. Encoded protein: CASSLGVYGYTF.

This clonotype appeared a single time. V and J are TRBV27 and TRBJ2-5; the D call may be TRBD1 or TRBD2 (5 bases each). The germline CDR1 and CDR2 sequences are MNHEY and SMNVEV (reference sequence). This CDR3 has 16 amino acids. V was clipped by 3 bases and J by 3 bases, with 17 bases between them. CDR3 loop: CASSLSPGQLKETQYF. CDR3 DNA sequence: TGTGCCAGCAGTTTGTCGCCGGGGCAGTTAAAAGAGACCCAGTACTTC.

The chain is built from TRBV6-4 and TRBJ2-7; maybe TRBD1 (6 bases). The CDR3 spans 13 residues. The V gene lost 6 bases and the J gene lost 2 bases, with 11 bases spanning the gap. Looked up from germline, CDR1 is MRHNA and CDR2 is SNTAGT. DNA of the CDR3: TGTGCCAGCAGAAAAGGACAGCCCTACGAGCAGTACTTC. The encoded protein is CASRKGQPYEQYF.

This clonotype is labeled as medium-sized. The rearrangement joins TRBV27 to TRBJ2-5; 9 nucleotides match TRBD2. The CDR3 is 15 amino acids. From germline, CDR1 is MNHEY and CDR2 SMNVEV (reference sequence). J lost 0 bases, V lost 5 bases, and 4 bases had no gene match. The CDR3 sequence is CASSRLAAYQETQYF. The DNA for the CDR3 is TGTGCCAGCAGTAGACTAGCGGCGTACCAAGAGACCCAGTACTTC.